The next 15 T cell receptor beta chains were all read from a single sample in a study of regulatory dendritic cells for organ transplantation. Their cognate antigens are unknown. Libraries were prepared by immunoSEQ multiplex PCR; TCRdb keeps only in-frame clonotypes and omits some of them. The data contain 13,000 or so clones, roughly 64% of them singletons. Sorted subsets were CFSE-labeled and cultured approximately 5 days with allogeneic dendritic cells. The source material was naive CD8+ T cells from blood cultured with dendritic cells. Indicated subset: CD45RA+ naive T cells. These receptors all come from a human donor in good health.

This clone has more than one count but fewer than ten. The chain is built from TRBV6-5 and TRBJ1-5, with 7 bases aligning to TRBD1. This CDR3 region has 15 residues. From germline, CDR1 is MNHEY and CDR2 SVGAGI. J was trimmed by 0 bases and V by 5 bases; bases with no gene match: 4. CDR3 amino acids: CASSGQAYSNQPQHF. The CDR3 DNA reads TGTGCCAGCAGTGGACAGGCATATAGCAATCAGCCCCAGCATTTT.

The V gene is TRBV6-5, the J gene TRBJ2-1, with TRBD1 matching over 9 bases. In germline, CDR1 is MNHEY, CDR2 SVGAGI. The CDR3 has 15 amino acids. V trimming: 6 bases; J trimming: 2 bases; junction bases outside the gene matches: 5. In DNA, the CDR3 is TGTGCCAGCAGACTAACAGGGGGCCCCTACAATGAGCAGTTCTTC. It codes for CASRLTGGPYNEQFF.

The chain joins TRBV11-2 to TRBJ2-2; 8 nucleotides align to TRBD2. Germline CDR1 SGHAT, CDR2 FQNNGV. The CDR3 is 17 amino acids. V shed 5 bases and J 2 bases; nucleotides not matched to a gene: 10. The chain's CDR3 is CASSRGGRVPNTGELFF. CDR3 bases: TGTGCCAGCAGCCGGGGGGGGCGGGTCCCCAACACCGGGGAGCTGTTTTTT.

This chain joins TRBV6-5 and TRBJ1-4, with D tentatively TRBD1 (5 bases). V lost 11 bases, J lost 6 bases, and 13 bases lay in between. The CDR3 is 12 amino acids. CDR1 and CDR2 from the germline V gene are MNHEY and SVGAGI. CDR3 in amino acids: CAVGTDDEKLFF. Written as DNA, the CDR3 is TGTGCCGTAGGGACTGATGATGAAAAACTGTTTTTT.

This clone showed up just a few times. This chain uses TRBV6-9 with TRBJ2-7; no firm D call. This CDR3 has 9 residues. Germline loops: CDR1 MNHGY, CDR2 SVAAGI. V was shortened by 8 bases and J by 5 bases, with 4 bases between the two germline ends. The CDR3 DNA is TGTGCCAGCCGGGACGAGCAGTACTTC. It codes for CASRDEQYF.

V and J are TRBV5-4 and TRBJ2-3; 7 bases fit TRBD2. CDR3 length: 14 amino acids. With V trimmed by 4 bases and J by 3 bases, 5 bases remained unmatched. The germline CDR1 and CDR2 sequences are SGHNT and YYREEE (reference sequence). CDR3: CASSLGRGTDTQYF. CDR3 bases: TGTGCCAGCAGCCTCGGGCGGGGGACAGATACGCAGTATTTT.

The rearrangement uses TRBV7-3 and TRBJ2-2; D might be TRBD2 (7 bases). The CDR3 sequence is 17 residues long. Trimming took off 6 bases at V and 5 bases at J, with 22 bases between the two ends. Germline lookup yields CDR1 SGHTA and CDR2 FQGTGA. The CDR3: CASSQSGGPQYTGELFF. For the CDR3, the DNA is TGTGCCAGCAGTCAGTCCGGGGGGCCTCAATATACCGGGGAGCTGTTTTTT. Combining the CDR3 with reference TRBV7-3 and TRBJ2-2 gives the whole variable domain GAGVSQTPSNKVTEKGKYVELRCDPISGHTALYWYRQSLGQGPEFLIYFQGTGAADDSGLPNDRFFAVRPEGSVSTLKIQRTERGDSAVYLCASSQSGGPQYTGELFFGEGSRLTVL.

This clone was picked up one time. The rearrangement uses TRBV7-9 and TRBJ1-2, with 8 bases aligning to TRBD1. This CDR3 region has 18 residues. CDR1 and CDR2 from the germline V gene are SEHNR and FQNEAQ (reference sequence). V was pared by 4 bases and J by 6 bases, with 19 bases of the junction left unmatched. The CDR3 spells CASSSSIRTGSELDGYTF. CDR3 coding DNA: TGTGCCAGCAGCTCCTCAATACGGACAGGGAGTGAGCTAGATGGCTACACCTTC.

CDR3 region: CASTVIQGRYGYTF. The CDR3 coding sequence is TGTGCCAGCACCGTGATACAGGGCCGCTATGGCTACACCTTC. V and J are TRBV21-1 and TRBJ1-2; the listed D gene, TRBD1, was not tested against the DNA. TRBV21-1 is labeled a pseudogene. CDR3 length equals 14 residues.

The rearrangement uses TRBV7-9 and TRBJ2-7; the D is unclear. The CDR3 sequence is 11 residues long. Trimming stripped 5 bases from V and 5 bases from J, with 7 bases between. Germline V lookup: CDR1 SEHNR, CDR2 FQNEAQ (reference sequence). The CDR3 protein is CASSLSNEQYF. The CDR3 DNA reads TGTGCCAGCAGCCTCTCTAACGAGCAGTACTTC.

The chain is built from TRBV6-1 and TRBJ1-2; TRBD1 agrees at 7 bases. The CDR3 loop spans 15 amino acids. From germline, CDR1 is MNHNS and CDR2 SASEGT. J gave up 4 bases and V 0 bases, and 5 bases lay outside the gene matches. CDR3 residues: CASSEALGGGYGYTF. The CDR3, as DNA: TGTGCCAGCAGTGAAGCGCTAGGGGGCGGCTATGGCTACACCTTC.

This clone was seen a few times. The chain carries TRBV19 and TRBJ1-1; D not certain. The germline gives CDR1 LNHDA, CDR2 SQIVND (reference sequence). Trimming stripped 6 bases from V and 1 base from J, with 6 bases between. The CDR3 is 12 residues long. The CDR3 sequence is CASRSGNTEAFF. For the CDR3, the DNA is TGTGCCAGTAGGTCGGGGAACACTGAAGCTTTCTTT.

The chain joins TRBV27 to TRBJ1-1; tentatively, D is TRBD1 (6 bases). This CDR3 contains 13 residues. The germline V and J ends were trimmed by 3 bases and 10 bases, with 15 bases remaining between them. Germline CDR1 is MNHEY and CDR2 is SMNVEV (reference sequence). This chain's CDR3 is CASSFSTGYGAFF. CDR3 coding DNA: TGTGCCAGCAGTTTTTCGACAGGATACGGAGCTTTCTTT.

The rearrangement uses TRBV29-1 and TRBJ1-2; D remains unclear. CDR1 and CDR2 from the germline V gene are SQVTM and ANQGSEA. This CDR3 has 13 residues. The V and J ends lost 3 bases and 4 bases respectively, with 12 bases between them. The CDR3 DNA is TGCAGCGTTGAGGGGAGGGATGTCTATGGCTACACCTTC. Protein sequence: CSVEGRDVYGYTF.

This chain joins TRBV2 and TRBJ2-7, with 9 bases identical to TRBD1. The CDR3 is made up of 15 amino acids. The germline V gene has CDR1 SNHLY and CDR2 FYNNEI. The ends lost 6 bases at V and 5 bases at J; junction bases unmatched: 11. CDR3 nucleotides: TGTGCCAGCAGGGAATCCGGGACAGGGCTAAACGAGCAGTACTTC. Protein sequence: CASRESGTGLNEQYF.